This entry concerns a single T cell receptor beta chain. Its antigen is not known. Relative to the germline gene, one junction end is altered; a read error may explain this. The CDR3 covers 14 residues. This record comes from a study of blood T cells in healthy people across ages. Overall study results and limits: Donors of long life had a larger count of naive CD4+ cells and greater diversity than aged donors.

A second PCR of 7 to 11 cycles used a sample-barcoded 5' primer and a J-beta primer mix. TCRdb redid the calling of the 5' RACE reads with MiXCR, one entry per CDR3 protein. The profile shows around 2 million distinct CDR3 sequences, about two fifths of them singletons. The chain joins TRBV12-3 or TRBV12-4 to TRBJ1-4; D is possibly TRBD1 (5 bases). Sequencing used blood. The receptor was derived from a human donor in good health. CDR3 amino acids: CVSSYQGDNEKLFF. CDR3 DNA: TGTGTCAGCAGTTATCAAGGGGATAATGAAAAACTGTTTTTT.